The 24 T cell receptor beta chains presented below share a single source sample, sequenced in a study of STAT5B mutations in CD4+ large granular lymphocyte leukemia (dated by TCRdb to between 2020 and 2023). Receptors were amplified or captured by the immunoSEQ multiplex PCR assay. TCRdb stores this immuneACCESS table with in-frame sequences only. Part of the clones is absent; in the studies checked, under half of the shortfall reflects unresolved V genes, and no reason is known for the rest. Within this sample are about 37,000 clones, with approximately 67% of them counted one time only. Roughly 2% of the sample belongs to the ten largest clones. Source material: CD4+ T cells from blood buffy coats. These receptors were taken from a human donor in good health.

The genes are TRBV9 and TRBJ1-2, with 7 positions matching TRBD1. This CDR3 region has 16 residues. J was trimmed by 4 bases and V by 2 bases; bases with no gene match: 11. Germline assignment: CDR1 SGDLS and CDR2 YYNGEE. CDR3 sequence (DNA): TGTGCCAGCAGCGTCGGAGAGGACAGGCCGGTCTATGGCTACACCTTC. It encodes CASSVGEDRPVYGYTF.

This clone has a handful of counts. The rearrangement uses TRBV12-5 and TRBJ1-2, with D tentatively TRBD1 (5 bases). Germline assignment: CDR1 LGHNT and CDR2 FRNRAP. Trimming removed 1 base at V and 2 bases at J, with 8 bases between. The CDR3 covers 14 residues. CDR3 in DNA: TGTGCTAGTGGTTTGGCCGGGGGGAACTATGGCTACACCTTC. This encodes CASGLAGGNYGYTF. Full variable domain (outside the CDR3, taken from reference TRBV12-5 and TRBJ1-2): DARVTQTPRHKVTEMGQEVTMRCQPILGHNTVFWYRQTMMQGLELLAYFRNRAPLDDSGMPKDRFSAEMPDATLATLKIQPSEPRDSAVYFCASGLAGGNYGYTFGSGTRLTVV.

This clone has only one observation. V gene TRBV5-1 combines with J gene TRBJ1-1; 8 bases line up with TRBD1. Germline CDR1 reads SGHRS; CDR2 reads YFSETQ. CDR3 length equals 14 residues. The J segment lost 1 base and the V segment lost 4 bases, leaving 3 bases of the junction unmatched. This CDR3 reads CASSRGTGNTEAFF. Here the CDR3 DNA reads TGCGCCAGCAGCCGGGGGACAGGGAACACTGAAGCTTTCTTT.

The rearrangement uses TRBV6-5 and TRBJ2-4; D not certain. CDR1 and CDR2 (germline): MNHEY, SVGAGI. This CDR3 comprises 15 residues. Trimming took 0 bases from V and 5 from J, leaving 11 bases between them. The CDR3 sequence: CASSYSKGYENIQYF. The CDR3 DNA is TGTGCCAGCAGTTACTCGAAGGGTTACGAAAACATTCAGTACTTC.

The chain joins TRBV11-2 to TRBJ2-7; perhaps TRBD2 as D (5 bases). Per the germline V gene, CDR1 is SGHAT and CDR2 is FQNNGV. The CDR3 length is 15 residues. Between the trimmed V and J ends, which lost 2 bases and 3 bases, there was a span of 14 bases. The CDR3: CASSLSPRDLYEQYF. DNA of the CDR3: TGTGCCAGCAGCTTATCACCCCGGGATCTCTACGAGCAGTACTTC.

J is TRBJ1-2 and V is TRBV4-1; the match to TRBD1 covers 8 bases. CDR1 is MGHRA and CDR2 is YSYEKL in the germline V gene. Unmatched junction bases numbered 16, after V lost 6 bases and J lost 4 bases. This CDR3 has 17 amino acids. The CDR3 DNA is TGCGCCAGCAGTCGTACCGAGGACAGGGCTGCAAGCTATGGCTACACCTTC. Translation: CASSRTEDRAASYGYTF.

This clone has only a few counts. The CDR3 is CASSESQGYNEQFF. The DNA for the CDR3 is TGCGCCAGCAGTGAGTCCCAGGGCTACAATGAGCAGTTCTTC. The chain carries TRBV10-2 and TRBJ2-1; a possible D gene is TRBD1 (5 bases). V lost 0 bases and J lost 3, with 6 bases in between. Germline V gene lookup returns CDR1 WSHSY and CDR2 SAAADI. CDR3 length: 14 residues.

The chain has TRBV7-9 and TRBJ2-1; D is uncertain. Trimming stripped 6 bases from V and 0 bases from J, with 9 bases between. Germline-derived CDR1 and CDR2 are SEHNR and FQNEAQ (reference sequence). This CDR3 spans 14 amino acids. The CDR3 DNA follows: TGTGCCAGCAGTTACCAGAGCTCCTACAATGAGCAGTTCTTC. Encoded protein: CASSYQSSYNEQFF.

The chain carries TRBV15 and TRBJ1-2; the match to TRBD1 covers 7 bases. V gave up 0 bases and J gave up 8 bases; unmatched junction bases: 12. The CDR3 is 16 residues long. From germline, CDR1 is LNHNV and CDR2 YYDKDF (reference sequence). The CDR3: CATSRENPRGADGYTF. In DNA form, the CDR3 reads TGTGCCACCAGCAGAGAAAACCCCAGGGGGGCGGACGGCTACACCTTC.

CDR3 protein: CASSLDRANYGYTF. The CDR3 DNA reads as TGTGCCAGCAGTTTGGACAGGGCCAACTATGGCTACACCTTC. The chain is built from TRBV28 and TRBJ1-2; 8 bases align to TRBD1. The CDR3 consists of 14 residues. V lost 3 bases and J lost 2; bases outside the gene matches: 2. Germline V CDR1 and CDR2: MDHEN, SYDVKM.

This clone was counted only a few times. The chain employs TRBV18 and TRBJ1-5, with a possible D match to TRBD1 (6 bases). Trimming removed 3 bases from V and 7 bases from J, with 16 bases in between. Germline V gene data show CDR1 as KGHSH and CDR2 as LQKENI. The CDR3 spans 15 residues. The CDR3 sequence: CASSPDRYGRQPQHF. In nucleotides, the CDR3 is TGTGCCAGCTCACCCGACAGGTACGGAAGGCAGCCCCAGCATTTT. The full variable domain, completed using reference TRBV18 and TRBJ1-5, is NAGVMQNPRHLVRRRGQEARLRCSPMKGHSHVYWYRQLPEEGLKFMVYLQKENIIDESGMPKERFSAEFPKEGPSILRIQQVVRGDSAAYFCASSPDRYGRQPQHFGDGTRLSIL.

The chain is built from TRBV7-2 and TRBJ2-2; 8 nucleotides match TRBD1. The CDR3 has 16 amino acids. Germline CDR1 SGHTA, CDR2 FQGNSA. V was pared by 5 bases and J by 4 bases, with 9 bases of the junction left unmatched. The CDR3, as DNA: TGTGCCAGCAGCCCGGACAGGGCGAGCGTCACCGGGGAGCTGTTTTTT. It codes for CASSPDRASVTGELFF.

The chain joins TRBV7-2 to TRBJ1-1; no reliable D call. Germline V gives CDR1 SGHTA, CDR2 FQGNSA. The CDR3 length is 17 residues. V shed 2 bases and J shed 8 bases, with 24 bases lying between them. DNA for the CDR3: TGTGCCAGCAGCTTATCTCCCCCCACCCTCTTGAGTAAAGAAGCTTTCTTT. Protein sequence: CASSLSPPTLLSKEAFF. Drawing the rest from reference TRBV7-2 and TRBJ1-1, the complete variable domain is GAGVSQSPSNKVTEKGKDVELRCDPISGHTALYWYRQSLGQGLEFLIYFQGNSAPDKSGLPSDRFSAERTGGSVSTLTIQRTQQEDSAVYLCASSLSPPTLLSKEAFFGQGTRLTVV.

The rearrangement joins TRBV10-1 to TRBJ2-4; a weak D match, TRBD2 (5 bases). Looked up from germline, CDR1 is WNHNN and CDR2 is SYGVQD (reference sequence). The V end lost 4 bases, the J end lost 8 bases, and 21 bases lay between the germline ends. CDR3 length equals 16 residues. This chain's CDR3 is CASSAGSGKASDIQYF. The CDR3 DNA reads as TGCGCCAGCAGTGCGGGGTCGGGTAAGGCTTCGGACATTCAGTACTTC.

The chain joins TRBV7-3 to TRBJ2-7, with 8 bases matching TRBD1. This CDR3 has 14 residues. J was trimmed by 5 bases and V by 5 bases; bases with no gene match: 8. Germline assignment: CDR1 SGHTA and CDR2 FQGTGA. CDR3 loop: CASSKQGGGNEQYF. The DNA for the CDR3 is TGTGCCAGCAGCAAACAGGGGGGTGGAAACGAGCAGTACTTC.

This chain links TRBV11-3 with TRBJ1-1, with 7 bases fitting TRBD1. There are 14 residues in the CDR3. Looked up from germline, CDR1 is SGHNT and CDR2 is YENEEA. Trimming removed 6 bases from V and 11 bases from J; junction bases left unmatched: 15. CDR3 bases: TGTGCCAGCAGTTTGACAGGGCTCCGGACTCCCGCTTTCTTT. This translates into CASSLTGLRTPAFF. Full variable domain (outside the CDR3, taken from reference TRBV11-3 and TRBJ1-1): EAGVVQSPRYKIIEKKQPVAFWCNPISGHNTLYWYLQNLGQGPELLIRYENEEAVDDSQLPKDRFSAERLKGVDSTLKIQPAELGDSAVYLCASSLTGLRTPAFFGQGTRLTVV.

This clone has only a few counts. The V call is TRBV12-5, the J call TRBJ1-1; no definite D call. CDR1 and CDR2 from the germline V gene are LGHNT and FRNRAP. The CDR3 covers 16 residues. Deletions cut 0 bases from V and 0 bases from J, with 11 bases between. DNA for the CDR3: TGTGCTAGTGGTTTGGTAATCGGACGGATGAACACTGAAGCTTTCTTT. It specifies CASGLVIGRMNTEAFF.

This chain joins TRBV14 and TRBJ1-1; 10 nucleotides align to TRBD1. CDR3 length: 13 amino acids. The trim removed 6 bases at V and 8 bases at J, leaving 6 bases unmatched. Per the germline V gene, CDR1 is SGHDN and CDR2 is FVKESK. Here the CDR3 reads CASRGQGFTEAFF. The CDR3, as DNA: TGTGCCAGCAGGGGACAGGGGTTTACGGAAGCTTTCTTT.

The chain carries TRBV4-3 and TRBJ1-5; D is uncertain. Deletions cut 0 bases from V and 6 bases from J, with 9 bases between. Germline V gene data show CDR1 as LGHNA and CDR2 as YSLEER. The CDR3 runs 14 residues. The CDR3 bases are TGCGCCAGCAGCCAAGACTACTTTGCTCAGCCCCAGCATTTT. Protein product: CASSQDYFAQPQHF.

The rearrangement joins TRBV5-1 to TRBJ2-1; 12 nucleotides agree with TRBD1. Looked up from germline, CDR1 is SGHRS and CDR2 is YFSETQ. The junction had 8 bases not matched to a gene; V was cut back by 2 bases and J by 8 bases. The CDR3 has 16 amino acids. The CDR3 coding sequence is TGCGCCAGCAGCTTTGATGGGACAGGGGGCACGGATGAGCAGTTCTTC. Amino acid sequence: CASSFDGTGGTDEQFF.

The genes are TRBV6-1 and TRBJ2-5, with 8 bases fitting TRBD1. Germline values: CDR1 MNHNS, CDR2 SASEGT. The CDR3 runs to 15 residues. The J segment lost 5 bases and the V segment lost 9 bases, leaving 14 bases of the junction unmatched. The CDR3 DNA reads TGTGCCAGTTGGCAGGGGGCAGGGCTCCGGGAGACCCAGTACTTC. Translation gives CASWQGAGLRETQYF.

The CDR3, as DNA: TGCGCCAGCAGCAAACCCGGGCACGAGCAGTACTTC. It translates to CASSKPGHEQYF. The chain has TRBV4-3 and TRBJ2-7; D unresolved. Trimming removed 5 bases from V and 5 bases from J, with 10 bases in between. The CDR3 is 12 amino acids. Looked up from germline, CDR1 is LGHNA and CDR2 is YSLEER.

The rearrangement uses TRBV7-3 and TRBJ2-3; D may be TRBD2 (6 bases). In germline, CDR1 is SGHTA, CDR2 FQGTGA. This CDR3 is built from 19 residues. The V and J ends lost 5 bases and 2 bases respectively, with 26 bases between them. This CDR3 is CASSAIGAGWGVLTDTQYF. CDR3 DNA: TGTGCCAGCAGCGCCATAGGGGCGGGGTGGGGGGTTCTCACAGATACGCAGTATTTT.

The chain carries TRBV7-2 and TRBJ1-2; 8 nucleotides match TRBD1. Per the germline V gene, CDR1 is SGHTA and CDR2 is FQGNSA. The CDR3 totals 15 residues. Germline trimming cut 5 bases from V and 7 bases from J; bases unmatched to any gene: 12. The CDR3 loop is CASSQQTGAAFGYTF. The CDR3 bases are TGTGCCAGCAGCCAGCAGACAGGGGCCGCTTTTGGCTACACCTTC.